Reported below is one T cell receptor (beta chain). The CDR3 sequence is 18 residues long. Germline V gene lookup returns CDR1 LGHNA and CDR2 YSLEER. The V end lost 1 base, the J end lost 0 bases, and 16 bases lay between the germline ends. This sample was taken from a study of blood T cell repertoires in COVID-19. The wider study: Samples taken during acute and convalescent COVID-19 were collected in the United States, Italy and Spain. T cells, B-cell-depleted T cells, or PBMCs provided the cDNA or gDNA that served as material.

The authors' processing: Reference gene primer amplification in the assay estimated nucleated cell counts. Data came from immunoSEQ multiplex PCR; TCRdb stores just in-frame clones and leaves some out. That table is the source of V, J and clone size, and D and trimming were worked out from the DNA. This sample yields about 490,000 clones, of which approximately 83% are seen a single time; 3% to 4% belongs to the top ten. Source material: peripheral blood. This rearrangement joins TRBV4-3 to TRBJ2-1; D uncertain. This clonotype was sampled from a human donor in a cohort sampled during active COVID-19. Here the CDR3 reads CASSQGRQASSSYNEQFF. The CDR3 DNA reads as TGCGCCAGCAGCCAAGGTCGCCAAGCGTCCAGCTCCTACAATGAGCAGTTCTTC.